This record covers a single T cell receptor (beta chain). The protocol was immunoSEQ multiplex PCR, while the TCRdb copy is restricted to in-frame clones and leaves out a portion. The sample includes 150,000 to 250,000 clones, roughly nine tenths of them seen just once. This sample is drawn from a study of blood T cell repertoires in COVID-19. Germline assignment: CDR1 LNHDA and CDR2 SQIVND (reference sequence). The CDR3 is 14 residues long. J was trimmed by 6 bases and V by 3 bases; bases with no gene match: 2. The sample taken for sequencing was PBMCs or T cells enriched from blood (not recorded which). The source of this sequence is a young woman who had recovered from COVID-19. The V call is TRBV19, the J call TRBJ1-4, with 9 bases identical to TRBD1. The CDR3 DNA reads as TGTGCCAGTAGTATGGGACAGGGCGATGAAAAACTGTTTTTT. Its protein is CASSMGQGDEKLFF.